The 12 T cell receptor beta chains below come from one sample, sequenced in a study of T cells after yellow fever vaccination. TCRdb used MiXCR to reprocess the 5' RACE reads, holding one entry per CDR3 protein. The data show roughly 300,000 distinct CDR3 sequences, with about 7.8% seen just once and approximately 16% held by the top ten. The sequenced sample was PBMCs, obtained 45 days after the first yellow fever vaccination. These receptors all come from a man aged 18 to 29 who received the YFV17D yellow fever vaccine.

V is TRBV2 and J is TRBJ1-5; D unresolved. V lost 5 bases and J lost 1, with 9 bases in between. Germline loops: CDR1 SNHLY, CDR2 FYNNEI. There are 14 residues in the CDR3. The CDR3: CASSIWTSNQPQHF. CDR3 DNA sequence: TGTGCCAGCAGTATTTGGACGAGCAATCAGCCCCAGCATTTT.

This chain uses TRBV24-1 with TRBJ2-3; D remains unclear. V shed 4 bases and J shed 5 bases, with 9 bases lying between them. This CDR3 has 13 residues. From germline, CDR1 is KGHDR and CDR2 SFDVKD. CDR3 sequence: CATSETVRDTQYF. CDR3 sequence (DNA): TGTGCCACCAGTGAAACAGTCAGAGATACGCAGTATTTT.

This chain uses TRBV20-1 with TRBJ1-1, with 9 bases aligning to TRBD1. The V and J ends lost 3 bases and 1 base, in that order; junction bases with no gene match: 6. The CDR3 contains 15 residues. CDR1 is DFQATT, CDR2 SNEGSKA, per germline (reference sequence). The CDR3 nucleotides are TGCAGTGCTAGTGACCCACAGGGGGCGAACACTGAAGCTTTCTTT. It encodes CSASDPQGANTEAFF.

This clonotype was seen a few times. The chain couples TRBV5-1 to TRBJ1-4; D unclear. With 0 bases removed from V and 5 bases from J, the gap between germline ends came to 11 bases. This CDR3 is built from 15 residues. Germline V gene sequence: CDR1 SGHRS, CDR2 YFSETQ. The CDR3 DNA is TGCGCCAGCAGCTTGGAGGCCAGGACGAATGAAAAACTGTTTTTT. Translating gives CASSLEARTNEKLFF. The variable domain in full, with the rest retrieved from reference TRBV5-1 and TRBJ1-4, is KAGVTQTPRYLIKTRGQQVTLSCSPISGHRSVSWYQQTPGQGLQFLFEYFSETQRNKGNFPGRFSGRQFSNSRSEMNVSTLELGDSALYLCASSLEARTNEKLFFGSGTQLSVL.

The rearrangement uses TRBV12-3 or TRBV12-4 and TRBJ2-1; 11 nucleotides match TRBD2. The CDR3 runs 17 residues. V was clipped by 0 bases and J by 9 bases; unmatched bases: 10. The CDR3 region has the DNA TGTGCCAGCAGTTTAGCGGTGATAGCGGGGGGGCGACTTGAGCAGTTCTTC. It translates to CASSLAVIAGGRLEQFF.

The V and J genes are TRBV12-3 or TRBV12-4 and TRBJ2-2, with 10 nucleotides matching TRBD1. The CDR3 runs 17 residues. The V and J ends lost 5 bases and 2 bases, in that order; junction bases with no gene match: 8. CDR3 residues: CASSLGQGVTNTGELFF. In DNA form, the CDR3 reads TGTGCCAGCAGTCTCGGACAGGGGGTGACTAACACCGGGGAGCTGTTTTTT.

This clonotype was picked up a small number of times. This chain links TRBV5-5 with TRBJ2-1; maybe TRBD2 (6 bases). The CDR3 extends over 15 amino acids. Germline CDR1 SGHKS, CDR2 YYEKEE (reference sequence). The V end was cut by 0 bases, the J end by 8 bases, with 15 bases between. This CDR3 reads CASSLVGLAEDEQFF. Written as DNA, the CDR3 is TGTGCCAGCAGCTTGGTTGGATTAGCGGAGGATGAGCAGTTCTTC.

This clonotype was seen a handful of times. The V and J genes are TRBV12-3 or TRBV12-4 and TRBJ1-6; the D is unclear. Trimming pared 6 bases from V and 11 bases from J, leaving 20 bases between. The CDR3 is made up of 15 amino acids. In nucleotides, the CDR3 is TGTGCCAGCAGGTGGGGTCAGGACGTTTGGGCACCCCTCCACTTT. Residues: CASRWGQDVWAPLHF.

This clonotype was picked up many times. This chain uses TRBV18 with TRBJ2-7, with D unclear. Germline V gives CDR1 KGHSH, CDR2 LQKENI. CDR3 size: 13 residues. V lost 6 bases and J lost 2, with 11 bases in between. CDR3 loop: CASSETSTYEQYF. The CDR3 DNA sequence: TGTGCCAGCTCGGAAACTTCTACCTACGAGCAGTACTTC.

This rearrangement joins TRBV5-1 to TRBJ2-5, with D possibly being TRBD1 (6 bases). The germline V and J ends were trimmed by 4 bases and 9 bases, with 25 bases remaining between them. The CDR3 runs to 16 residues. Germline CDR1 reads SGHRS; CDR2 reads YFSETQ. The CDR3 DNA follows: TGCGCCAGCAGCCTAGTAGGGGGTGCCGCTAGTGGGGCCCAGTACTTC. Its protein product is CASSLVGGAASGAQYF. Full variable domain (outside the CDR3, taken from reference TRBV5-1 and TRBJ2-5): KAGVTQTPRYLIKTRGQQVTLSCSPISGHRSVSWYQQTPGQGLQFLFEYFSETQRNKGNFPGRFSGRQFSNSRSEMNVSTLELGDSALYLCASSLVGGAASGAQYFGPGTRLLVL.

The chain employs TRBV5-1 and TRBJ1-4, with 7 nucleotides matching TRBD1. This CDR3 has 15 amino acids. Germline assignment: CDR1 SGHRS and CDR2 YFSETQ. V lost 5 bases to trimming and J lost 5 bases; unmatched junction nucleotides: 9. The chain's CDR3 is CASRPGQILNEKLFF. CDR3 nucleotide sequence: TGCGCCAGCAGACCGGGACAGATACTAAATGAAAAACTGTTTTTT. Full variable domain (outside the CDR3, taken from reference TRBV5-1 and TRBJ1-4): KAGVTQTPRYLIKTRGQQVTLSCSPISGHRSVSWYQQTPGQGLQFLFEYFSETQRNKGNFPGRFSGRQFSNSRSEMNVSTLELGDSALYLCASRPGQILNEKLFFGSGTQLSVL.

The chain couples TRBV4-3 to TRBJ1-5; no reliable D call. This CDR3 has 14 residues. The V and J ends lost 3 bases and 3 bases respectively, with 9 bases between them. Germline lookup yields CDR1 LGHNA and CDR2 YSLEER. For the CDR3, the DNA is TGCGCCAGCAGCCAGGGTAGAGACAATCAGCCCCAGCATTTT. Its translation is CASSQGRDNQPQHF.